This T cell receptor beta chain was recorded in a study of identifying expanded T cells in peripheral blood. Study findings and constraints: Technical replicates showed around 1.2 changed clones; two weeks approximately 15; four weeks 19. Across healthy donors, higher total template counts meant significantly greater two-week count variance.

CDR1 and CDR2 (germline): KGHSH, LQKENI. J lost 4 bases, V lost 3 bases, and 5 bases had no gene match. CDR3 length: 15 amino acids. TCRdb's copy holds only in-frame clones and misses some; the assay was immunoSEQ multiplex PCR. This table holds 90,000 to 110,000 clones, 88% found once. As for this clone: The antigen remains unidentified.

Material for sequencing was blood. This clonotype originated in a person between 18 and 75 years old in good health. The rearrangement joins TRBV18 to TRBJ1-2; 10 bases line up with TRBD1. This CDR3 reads CASSPRQGAVYGYTF. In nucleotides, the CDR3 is TGTGCCAGCTCACCCCGACAGGGGGCGGTCTATGGCTACACCTTC.